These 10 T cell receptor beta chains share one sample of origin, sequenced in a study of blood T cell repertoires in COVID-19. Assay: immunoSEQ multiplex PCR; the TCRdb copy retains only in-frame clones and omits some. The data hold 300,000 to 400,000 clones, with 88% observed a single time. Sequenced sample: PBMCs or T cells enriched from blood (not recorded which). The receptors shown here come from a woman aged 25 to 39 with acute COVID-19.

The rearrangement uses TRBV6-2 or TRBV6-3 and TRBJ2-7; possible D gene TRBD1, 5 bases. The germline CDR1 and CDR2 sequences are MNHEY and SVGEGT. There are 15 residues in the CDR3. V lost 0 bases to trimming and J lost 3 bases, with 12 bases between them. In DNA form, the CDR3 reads TGTGCCAGCAGTTACTCTGGGGCCCTCTTCTACGAGCAGTACTTC. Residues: CASSYSGALFYEQYF.

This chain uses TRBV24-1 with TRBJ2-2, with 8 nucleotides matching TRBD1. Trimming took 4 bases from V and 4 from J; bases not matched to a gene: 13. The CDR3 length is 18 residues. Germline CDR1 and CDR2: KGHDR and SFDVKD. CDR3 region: CATSDRPRAGGSTGELFF. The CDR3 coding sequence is TGTGCCACCAGTGACCGACCGCGGGCAGGGGGCTCCACCGGGGAGCTGTTTTTT.

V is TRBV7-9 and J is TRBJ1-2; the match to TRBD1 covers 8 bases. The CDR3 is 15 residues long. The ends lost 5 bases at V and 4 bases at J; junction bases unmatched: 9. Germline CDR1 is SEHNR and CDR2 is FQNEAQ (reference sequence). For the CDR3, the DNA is TGTGCCAGCAGCCCAACTGCCGACAGGGGCTATGGCTACACCTTC. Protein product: CASSPTADRGYGYTF.

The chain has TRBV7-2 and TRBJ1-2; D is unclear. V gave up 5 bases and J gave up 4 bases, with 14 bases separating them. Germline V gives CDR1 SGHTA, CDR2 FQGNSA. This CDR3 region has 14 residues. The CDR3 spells CASSRGDLGYGYTF. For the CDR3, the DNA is TGTGCCAGCAGCCGGGGAGACCTGGGCTATGGCTACACCTTC.

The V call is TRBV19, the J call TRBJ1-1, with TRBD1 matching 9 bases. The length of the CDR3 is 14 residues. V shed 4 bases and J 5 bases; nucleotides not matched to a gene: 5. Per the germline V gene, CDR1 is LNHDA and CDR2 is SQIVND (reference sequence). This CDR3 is CASSRGQGGTEAFF. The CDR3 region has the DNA TGTGCCAGTAGTAGGGGACAGGGTGGGACTGAAGCTTTCTTT.

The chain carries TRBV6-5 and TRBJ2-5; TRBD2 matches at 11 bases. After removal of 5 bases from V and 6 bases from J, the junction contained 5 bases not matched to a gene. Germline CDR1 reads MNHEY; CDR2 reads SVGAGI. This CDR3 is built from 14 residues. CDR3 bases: TGTGCCAGCAGTCCCGCTAGCGGGGGGAAGACCCAGTACTTC. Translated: CASSPASGGKTQYF.

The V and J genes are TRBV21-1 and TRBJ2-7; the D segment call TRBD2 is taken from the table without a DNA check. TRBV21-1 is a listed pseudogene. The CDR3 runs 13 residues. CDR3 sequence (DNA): TGTGCCAGCAGCCCGGGACTTCGGGACGAGCAGTACTTC. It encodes CASSPGLRDEQYF.

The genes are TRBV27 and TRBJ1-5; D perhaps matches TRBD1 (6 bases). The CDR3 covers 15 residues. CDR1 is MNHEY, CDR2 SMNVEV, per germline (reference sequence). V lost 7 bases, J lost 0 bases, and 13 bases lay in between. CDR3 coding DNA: TGTGCCAGCAAAACCGGACAGTATAGCAATCAGCCCCAGCATTTT. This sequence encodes CASKTGQYSNQPQHF.

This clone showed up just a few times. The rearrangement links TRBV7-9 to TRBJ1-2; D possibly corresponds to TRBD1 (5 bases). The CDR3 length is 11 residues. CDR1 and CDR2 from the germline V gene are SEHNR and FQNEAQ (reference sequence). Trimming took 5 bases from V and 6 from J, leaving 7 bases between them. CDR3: CASSAGDGYTF. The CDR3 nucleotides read TGTGCCAGCAGCGCGGGGGATGGCTACACCTTC.

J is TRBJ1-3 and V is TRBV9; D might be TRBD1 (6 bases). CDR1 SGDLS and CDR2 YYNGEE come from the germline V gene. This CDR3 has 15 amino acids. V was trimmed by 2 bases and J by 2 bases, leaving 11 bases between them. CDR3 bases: TGTGCCAGCAGCGTGGCACAGGGTACTGGAAACACCATATATTTT. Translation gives CASSVAQGTGNTIYF.